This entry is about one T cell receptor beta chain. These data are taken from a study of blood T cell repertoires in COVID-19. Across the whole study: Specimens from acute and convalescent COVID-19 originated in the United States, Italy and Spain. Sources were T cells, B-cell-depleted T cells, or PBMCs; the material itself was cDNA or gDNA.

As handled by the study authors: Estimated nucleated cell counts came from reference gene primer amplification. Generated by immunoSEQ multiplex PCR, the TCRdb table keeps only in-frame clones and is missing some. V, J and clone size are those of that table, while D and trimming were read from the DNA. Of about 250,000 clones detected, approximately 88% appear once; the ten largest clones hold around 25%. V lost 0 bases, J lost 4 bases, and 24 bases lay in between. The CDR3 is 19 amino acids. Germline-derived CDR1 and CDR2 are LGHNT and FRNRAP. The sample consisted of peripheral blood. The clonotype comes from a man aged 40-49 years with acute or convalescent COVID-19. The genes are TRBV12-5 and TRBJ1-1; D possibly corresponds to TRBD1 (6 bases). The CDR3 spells CASGLVSLRDNSRSTEAFF. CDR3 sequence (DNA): TGTGCTAGTGGTTTGGTCTCACTCCGGGACAACTCACGGAGCACTGAAGCTTTCTTT.